A single sample gave rise to the 14 T cell receptor beta chains below, sequenced in a study of blood T cell repertoires in COVID-19. Some clones are missing from TCRdb's copy, which holds only in-frame ones; the method was immunoSEQ multiplex PCR. The sample carries over 200,000 clones, about nine tenths recorded once. Material: peripheral blood. The receptor source for this set is a man in his forties or fifties with COVID-19, enrolled during active disease.

In this sample, this clone turned up once. The V gene is TRBV4-1, the J gene TRBJ2-7; possible D gene TRBD1, 6 bases. The germline gives CDR1 MGHRA, CDR2 YSYEKL. The CDR3 covers 16 residues. The V end lost 4 bases, the J end lost 3 bases, and 19 bases lay between the germline ends. The CDR3 loop is CASSLLATGELYEQYF. DNA for the CDR3: TGCGCCAGCAGCCTTTTGGCGACAGGTGAACTCTACGAGCAGTACTTC.

The rearrangement links TRBV6-5 to TRBJ2-1; 8 bases line up with TRBD1. Unmatched junction bases numbered 6, after V lost 8 bases and J lost 0 bases. Germline V gene lookup returns CDR1 MNHEY and CDR2 SVGAGI. This CDR3 spans 15 amino acids. In DNA, the CDR3 is TGTGCCAGCCAAGGGACAGGAATCTCCTACAATGAGCAGTTCTTC. Its translation is CASQGTGISYNEQFF.

The V call is TRBV12-5, the J call TRBJ2-5; TRBD1 matches 9 bases. The DNA end is a closer match to TRBJ2-7, so the J assignment may be wrong. The CDR3 covers 15 residues. Germline CDR1 and CDR2: LGHNT and FRNRAP. CDR3 protein: CASGLGQGVENEQYF. For the CDR3, the DNA is TGTGCTAGTGGTTTGGGACAGGGGGTGGAGAACGAGCAGTACTTC.

This clone appeared a few times. CDR3 nucleotide sequence: TGTGCCAGCAGTTATGCCGGGTTGGACTATGGCTACACCTTC. Its translation: CASSYAGLDYGYTF. This chain links TRBV6-5 with TRBJ1-2; no clear D gene. Germline CDR1 and CDR2: MNHEY and SVGAGI. This CDR3 is 14 amino acids long. Trimming took 3 bases from V and 3 from J, leaving 11 bases between them.

The chain uses TRBV18 and TRBJ2-2; 9 bases are shared with TRBD1. With V trimmed by 6 bases and J by 1 base, 3 bases remained unmatched. The CDR3 has 15 amino acids. Looked up from germline, CDR1 is KGHSH and CDR2 is LQKENI. The CDR3 region is CASSKGQGNTGELFF. Written as DNA, the CDR3 is TGTGCCAGCTCGAAGGGACAGGGGAACACCGGGGAGCTGTTTTTT. Filled out from reference TRBV18 and TRBJ2-2, the complete variable domain reads NAGVMQNPRHLVRRRGQEARLRCSPMKGHSHVYWYRQLPEEGLKFMVYLQKENIIDESGMPKERFSAEFPKEGPSILRIQQVVRGDSAAYFCASSKGQGNTGELFFGEGSRLTVL.

This chain links TRBV29-1 with TRBJ2-1; D gene unclear. The CDR3 totals 13 residues. V was clipped by 4 bases and J by 4 bases, with 11 bases between them. Germline assignment: CDR1 SQVTM and CDR2 ANQGSEA. In DNA form, the CDR3 reads TGCAGCGTTGTTAACCCAGATTACAATGAGCAGTTCTTC. Amino acids: CSVVNPDYNEQFF.

This clone was picked up one time. The rearrangement joins TRBV6-6 to TRBJ2-7; TRBD1 matches 10 bases. This CDR3 is built from 16 residues. Looked up from germline, CDR1 is MNHNY and CDR2 is SVGAGI (reference sequence). V lost 0 bases to trimming and J lost 5 bases; unmatched junction nucleotides: 7. The CDR3 nucleotides read TGTGCCAGCAGTTACTCAGACAGGGGGCCCCCCCACGAGCAGTACTTC. Encoded protein: CASSYSDRGPPHEQYF.

V and J are TRBV5-1 and TRBJ2-1; 11 nucleotides line up with TRBD1. The germline V gene has CDR1 SGHRS and CDR2 YFSETQ. Losses at the gene ends were 4 bases for V and 10 bases for J; bases not matched to a gene: 10. The length of the CDR3 is 15 residues. In nucleotides, the CDR3 is TGCGCCAGCAGCGCCTCCGGACAGGGGGCATGGGAGCAGTTCTTC. This gives the protein CASSASGQGAWEQFF.

The V gene is TRBV6-1, the J gene TRBJ1-3; 9 bases match TRBD1. The CDR3 consists of 17 residues. Germline V CDR1 and CDR2: MNHNS, SASEGT. Trimming at V came to 2 bases and at J to 0 bases, leaving 5 bases not matched to a gene. The CDR3 loop is CASSEWGTGSSGNTIYF. In nucleotides, the CDR3 is TGTGCCAGCAGTGAATGGGGGACAGGGAGCTCTGGAAACACCATATATTTT.

The chain has TRBV4-3 and TRBJ2-3, with a weak D call TRBD1 (6 bases). The CDR3 has 15 residues. Trimming cost V 1 base and J 0 bases, with 8 bases left between them. Per germline, CDR1 LGHNA and CDR2 YSLEER. The CDR3 DNA reads TGCGCCAGCAGCCAAGGAGGGGGTAGCACAGATACGCAGTATTTT. As protein: CASSQGGGSTDTQYF.

The chain employs TRBV19 and TRBJ2-7, with TRBD1 identical over 9 bases. V shed 3 bases, J shed 0 bases, and the junction held 3 bases outside the gene matches. The CDR3 is 15 amino acids. Per germline, CDR1 LNHDA and CDR2 SQIVND (reference sequence). CDR3 in amino acids: CASSMRTGDSYEQYF. The CDR3 nucleotides read TGTGCCAGTAGTATGCGGACAGGGGACTCCTACGAGCAGTACTTC.

The chain carries TRBV4-2 and TRBJ1-1, with D unresolved. V was shortened by 1 base and J by 1 base, with 10 bases between the two germline ends. This CDR3 spans 15 amino acids. CDR1 is LGHNA and CDR2 is YNFKEQ in the germline V gene. The CDR3 here is CASSQAPTGNTEAFF. In DNA form, the CDR3 reads TGTGCCAGCAGCCAAGCCCCGACGGGGAACACTGAAGCTTTCTTT.

This rearrangement joins TRBV23-1 to TRBJ2-1; 10 nucleotides agree with TRBD2. TRBV23-1 is an ORF, and what it does is uncertain. Trimming at V came to 10 bases and at J to 6 bases, leaving 18 bases not matched to a gene. CDR3 length equals 17 residues. Here the CDR3 reads CANRPPSGSERCNEQFF. The CDR3 nucleotides read TGCGCCAACCGCCCCCCTAGCGGGAGCGAACGGTGCAATGAGCAGTTCTTC.

This clone has only one observation. CDR3 nucleotide sequence: TGCGCCAGCAGCGCGAGAGTTACAGATACGCAGTATTTT. Translated, it gives CASSARVTDTQYF. The gene calls are TRBV5-1 and TRBJ2-3; D call uncertain. The germline CDR1 and CDR2 sequences are SGHRS and YFSETQ. The CDR3 is made up of 13 amino acids. Trimming cost V 4 bases and J 3 bases, with 9 bases left between them.